Listed below are T cell receptor beta chains from one sample, sequenced in a study of shared clonotypes between healthy human individuals. Data came from immunoSEQ multiplex PCR; TCRdb stores just in-frame clones and leaves some out. This table has about 490,000 clones, approximately 81% appearing once. The sequenced sample consisted of PBMCs. These receptors came from a woman aged 40 to 49 in good health. Some clones in this sample may be carry-over from other donors' samples. Each CDR3 is given with its conserved first and last residue. D genes are given only for firm matches. The listing skips clone size in some rows; elsewhere it reads once, few, many or a size class.

j_gene: TRBJ2-1
abundance: once
v_gene: TRBV5-4
len: 17
d_gene: TRBD2
CDR3nt: TGTGCCAGCAGCCCTAGCGGAACAGACTCCTGGGGGGATGAGCAGTTCTTC
CDR3aa: CASSPSGTDSWGDEQFF

j_gene: TRBJ2-4
abundance: NA
v_gene: TRBV28
len: 13
d_gene: NA
CDR3nt: TGTGCCAGCAGTTCCCTAGCCAAAAACATTCAGTACTTC
CDR3aa: CASSSLAKNIQYF

j_gene: TRBJ2-3
abundance: NA
v_gene: TRBV5-4
len: 15
d_gene: NA
CDR3nt: TGTGCCAGCAGCCTGGTCGGAGCGGGCGGAAATACGCAGTATTTT
CDR3aa: CASSLVGAGGNTQYF

j_gene: TRBJ2-4
abundance: NA
v_gene: TRBV25-1
len: 13
d_gene: NA
CDR3nt: TGTGCCAGCAGTGAATATGGGGGAAACATTCAGTACTTC
CDR3aa: CASSEYGGNIQYF

j_gene: TRBJ2-1
abundance: NA
v_gene: TRBV18
len: 14
d_gene: TRBD2
CDR3nt: TGTGCCAGCTCACTTGCGGGAGCCTACAATGAGCAGTTCTTC
CDR3aa: CASSLAGAYNEQFF

j_gene: TRBJ2-3
abundance: few
v_gene: TRBV4-2
len: 16
d_gene: NA
CDR3nt: TGTGCCAGCAGCCAAAGTACCCGGGACTCCTCAGATACGCAGTATTTT
CDR3aa: CASSQSTRDSSDTQYF

j_gene: TRBJ2-2
abundance: NA
v_gene: TRBV28
len: 14
d_gene: NA
CDR3nt: TGTGCCAGCAGTTTGGCACTTCCCGGGGGGGAGCTGTTTTTT
CDR3aa: CASSLALPGGELFF

j_gene: TRBJ1-5
abundance: NA
v_gene: TRBV11-2
len: 16
d_gene: NA
CDR3nt: TGTGCCAGCAGCTTATTACCAGGGGATACATTGGGGCCCCAGCATTTT
CDR3aa: CASSLLPGDTLGPQHF

j_gene: TRBJ1-3
abundance: NA
v_gene: TRBV10-3
len: 13
d_gene: NA
CDR3nt: TGTGCCATCCGGGCGGGTTCTGGAAACACCATATATTTT
CDR3aa: CAIRAGSGNTIYF

j_gene: TRBJ1-1
abundance: few
v_gene: TRBV6-4
len: 13
d_gene: TRBD1
CDR3nt: TGTGCCAGCAGCCGGACAGGAAACACTGAAGCTTTCTTT
CDR3aa: CASSRTGNTEAFF

j_gene: TRBJ2-5
abundance: NA
v_gene: TRBV7-6
len: 13
d_gene: NA
CDR3nt: TGTGCCAGCAGCTTGAGGGGGGAGTGGGAGCAGTACTTC
CDR3aa: CASSLRGEWEQYF

j_gene: TRBJ2-7
abundance: once
v_gene: TRBV7-8
len: 15
d_gene: NA
CDR3nt: TGTGCCAGCAGCTTAGCCATGCGGGACTCCTACGAGCAGTACTTC
CDR3aa: CASSLAMRDSYEQYF

j_gene: TRBJ2-7
abundance: NA
v_gene: TRBV9
len: 15
d_gene: TRBD2
CDR3nt: TGTGCCAGCAGCCCACCAGCGGGAGGTTCATACGAGCAGTACTTC
CDR3aa: CASSPPAGGSYEQYF

j_gene: TRBJ1-5
abundance: NA
v_gene: TRBV10-3
len: 16
d_gene: TRBD1
CDR3nt: TGTGCCATCAGCTTTGACAGGGTTGGGAACAATCAGCCCCAGCATTTT
CDR3aa: CAISFDRVGNNQPQHF